The 31 T cell receptor beta chains presented below share a single source sample, sequenced in a study of spatial heterogeneity in lung cancer. Stated time point: sample taken at primary tumor resection. TCRs were sequenced from unsorted whole RNA of tumor, nontumor lung or PBMC. TCRdb reanalysed the 5' RACE reads using MiXCR and keeps one entry per CDR3 protein. The table records roughly 39,000 distinct CDR3 sequences, 7.5% to 8% of them present only once. The sequencing used PBMCs, collected at surgery. These receptors came from a male donor with early-stage non-small cell lung cancer.

To note about this clonotype: A much more abundant neighbour one base away suggests this may be a read error. V and J are TRBV19 and TRBJ1-2; possible D gene TRBD1, 6 bases. CDR3 length: 15 amino acids. V lost 5 bases to trimming and J lost 2 bases, with 15 bases between them. The germline V gene encodes CDR1 LNHDA and CDR2 SQIVND (reference sequence). CDR3 protein: CASSPGRGGNYGYTF. The CDR3 nucleotides are TGTGCCAGTAGTCCCGGCAGGGGAGGCAACTATGGCTACACCTTC.

The chain uses TRBV29-1 and TRBJ2-5, with 7 bases identical to TRBD1. CDR3 length: 14 residues. The J segment lost 4 bases and the V segment lost 4 bases, leaving 9 bases of the junction unmatched. CDR1 and CDR2 from the germline V gene are SQVTM and ANQGSEA. This CDR3 is CSVGGTARGETQYF. CDR3 in DNA: TGCAGCGTTGGAGGGACAGCTCGGGGAGAGACCCAGTACTTC.

At least ten counts were recorded for this clonotype. This rearrangement joins TRBV4-3 to TRBJ2-3, with 7 nucleotides matching TRBD2. The CDR3 covers 14 residues. V lost 4 bases and J lost 4; bases outside the gene matches: 5. Germline loops: CDR1 LGHNA, CDR2 YSLEER. The CDR3 DNA is TGCGCCAGCAGCCCACGACTAGCCGCAGATACGCAGTATTTT. It codes for CASSPRLAADTQYF.

To note about this clonotype: It may be a read error: a sequence one base away is much more abundant. J is TRBJ2-7 and V is TRBV27, with D perhaps given as TRBD1 or TRBD2 (7 bases each). The CDR3 runs 12 residues. Germline CDR1 reads MNHEY; CDR2 reads SMNVEV (reference sequence). Here the CDR3 reads CGSSFRGGEQYF. The CDR3 nucleotides read TGTGGCAGCAGTTTCAGGGGGGGCGAGCAGTACTTC.

This clonotype came up a few times. The rearrangement uses TRBV20-1 and TRBJ1-5; unclear D gene. The CDR3 is 15 amino acids. Germline V gene sequence: CDR1 DFQATT, CDR2 SNEGSKA (reference sequence). The V end was cut by 0 bases, the J end by 6 bases, with 15 bases between. In DNA form, the CDR3 reads TGCAGTGCTAGAGATCTCTTTGACCTGGGTCAGCCCCAGCATTTT. Residues: CSARDLFDLGQPQHF.

Only a few counts were recorded for this clonotype. V usage is TRBV18 and J usage is TRBJ2-7; D gene uncertain. Trimming removed 5 bases at V and 5 bases at J, with 7 bases between. The CDR3 has 11 amino acids. Germline CDR1 KGHSH, CDR2 LQKENI. The CDR3 here is CASSGLNEQYV. The CDR3 DNA sequence: TGTGCCAGCTCAGGGTTAAACGAGCAGTACGTC.

The V gene is TRBV24-1, the J gene TRBJ2-1; 13 bases fit TRBD2. Germline CDR1 KGHDR, CDR2 SFDVKD. The junction had 6 bases not matched to a gene; V was cut back by 4 bases and J by 7 bases. The CDR3 covers 16 residues. CDR3: CATSDPGLAGRNEQFF. CDR3 DNA: TGTGCCACCAGTGACCCGGGACTAGCGGGACGGAATGAGCAGTTCTTC.

For the CDR3, the DNA is TGCAGCGCCGTGGCCTCGGGGGGCTGGGGCTATGGCTACACCTTC. Translation gives CSAVASGGWGYGYTF. V usage is TRBV29-1 and J usage is TRBJ1-2, with D perhaps TRBD1 (6 bases). CDR1 is SQVTM, CDR2 ANQGSEA, per germline. The V gene lost 7 bases and the J gene lost 4 bases, with 22 bases spanning the gap. There are 15 residues in the CDR3.

This clonotype occurred many times. J is TRBJ1-5 and V is TRBV20-1; 10 bases are a match to TRBD1. This CDR3 is 13 amino acids long. Per germline, CDR1 DFQATT and CDR2 SNEGSKA (reference sequence). V shed 6 bases, J shed 7 bases, and the junction held 6 bases outside the gene matches. For the CDR3, the DNA is TGCAGTGCCCTGGAGACAGGGGGCCAGCCCCAGCATTTT. Encoded protein: CSALETGGQPQHF.

This clonotype was seen just once. The chain joins TRBV20-1 to TRBJ1-5; D unresolved. This CDR3 spans 13 amino acids. Germline V gene data show CDR1 as DFQATT and CDR2 as SNEGSKA (reference sequence). V was shortened by 4 bases and J by 2 bases, with 9 bases between the two germline ends. CDR3 nucleotide sequence: TGCAGTGCTAAACTAATAGGCAATCAGCCCCAGCATTTT. Translating it yields CSAKLIGNQPQHF.

The sample holds a few counts of this clonotype. V gene TRBV9 combines with J gene TRBJ2-1; 8 positions match TRBD1. Trimming cost V 3 bases and J 2 bases; bases outside gene matches: 1. The CDR3 is made up of 14 amino acids. Germline V gene sequence: CDR1 SGDLS, CDR2 YYNGEE. The CDR3 region is CASSEQGAYNEQFF. As DNA, the CDR3 is TGTGCCAGCAGCGAACAGGGGGCCTACAATGAGCAGTTCTTC.

This clonotype has a count of ten or more. This chain connects TRBV28 to TRBJ1-5; a weak D match, TRBD1 (5 bases). The V end was cut by 6 bases, the J end by 2 bases, with 20 bases between. Germline loops: CDR1 MDHEN, CDR2 SYDVKM. This CDR3 region has 17 residues. The CDR3 bases are TGTGCCAGCAGGCCCGGGACGTTAAGAAGGGGCAATCAGCCCCAGCATTTT. Residues: CASRPGTLRRGNQPQHF.

This clonotype was seen ten or more times. The rearrangement joins TRBV7-2 to TRBJ1-1; no definite D call. V lost 4 bases, J lost 1 base, and 7 bases lay in between. Germline loops: CDR1 SGHTA, CDR2 FQGNSA. CDR3 size: 13 residues. The CDR3 bases are TGTGCCAGCAGCTCGAGTAGGAACACTGAAGCTTTCTTT. Translation gives CASSSSRNTEAFF.

Many counts were recorded for this clonotype. The chain is built from TRBV5-1 and TRBJ2-2; D is perhaps TRBD2 (7 bases). Trimming stripped 4 bases from V and 5 bases from J, with 15 bases between. There are 15 residues in the CDR3. Germline V gene data show CDR1 as SGHRS and CDR2 as YFSETQ. CDR3 nucleotide sequence: TGCGCCAGCAGCCGATTACAGGGAGGGACCGGGGAGCTGTTTTTT. Translated, it gives CASSRLQGGTGELFF.

This clonotype has a count of ten or more. V usage is TRBV12-3 or TRBV12-4 and J usage is TRBJ2-2; a possible D gene is TRBD2 (6 bases). The V and J ends lost 2 bases and 4 bases respectively, with 11 bases between them. This CDR3 contains 15 residues. The CDR3 here is CASSLSAGITGELFF. The CDR3, as DNA: TGTGCCAGCAGTTTAAGCGCGGGGATCACCGGGGAGCTGTTTTTT.

In this sample, this clonotype turned up many times. V and J are TRBV12-3 or TRBV12-4 and TRBJ2-2; no clear D gene. V gave up 3 bases and J gave up 3 bases, with 8 bases separating them. The CDR3 covers 14 residues. The CDR3 is CASSLETHTGELFF. The CDR3 bases are TGTGCCAGCAGTTTGGAGACCCACACCGGGGAGCTGTTTTTT.

This clonotype was counted at least ten times. J is TRBJ1-4 and V is TRBV12-3 or TRBV12-4; possible D gene TRBD1, 5 bases. This CDR3 contains 12 residues. Trimming shortened V by 5 bases and J by 7 bases, and 8 bases separated the two germline ends. The CDR3 sequence: CASSRGGEKLFF. The CDR3 DNA follows: TGTGCCAGCAGTCGTGGGGGTGAAAAACTGTTTTTT.

The chain joins TRBV7-2 to TRBJ1-3; TRBD1 aligns across 9 bases. Germline V CDR1 and CDR2: SGHTA, FQGNSA. V dropped 5 bases and J dropped 8; count of bases not matched to a gene: 7. This CDR3 comprises 14 residues. CDR3 sequence reads: CASSPDRGWHTIYF. CDR3 nucleotides: TGTGCCAGCAGCCCGGACAGGGGCTGGCACACCATATATTTT. Drawing the rest from reference TRBV7-2 and TRBJ1-3, the complete variable domain is GAGVSQSPSNKVTEKGKDVELRCDPISGHTALYWYRQSLGQGLEFLIYFQGNSAPDKSGLPSDRFSAERTGGSVSTLTIQRTQQEDSAVYLCASSPDRGWHTIYFGEGSWLTVV.

This clonotype was observed a few times. The CDR3 region is CASSFPPAPNGFF. CDR3 DNA: TGTGCCAGCAGCTTCCCTCCAGCACCAAACGGGTTCTTC. The chain combines TRBV7-2 with TRBJ2-1, with unresolved D. V lost 3 bases and J 15 bases, leaving 18 bases between the germline ends. This CDR3 region has 13 residues. Germline V CDR1 and CDR2: SGHTA, FQGNSA.

There are many counts of this clonotype. This chain uses TRBV6-2 or TRBV6-3 with TRBJ2-7, with 8 bases that match TRBD1. The length of the CDR3 is 15 residues. Losses at the gene ends were 7 bases for V and 3 bases for J; bases not matched to a gene: 11. The germline CDR1 and CDR2 sequences are MNHEY and SVGEGT. CDR3 sequence: CASTAPGTGRYEQYF. For the CDR3, the DNA is TGTGCCAGCACCGCCCCCGGGACAGGACGCTACGAGCAGTACTTC.

This clonotype has just a few counts. The chain has TRBV20-1 and TRBJ2-5, with D possibly being TRBD2 (6 bases). The CDR3 consists of 14 residues. Germline V CDR1 and CDR2: DFQATT, SNEGSKA (reference sequence). Between the trimmed V and J ends, which lost 1 base and 7 bases, there was a span of 16 bases. In DNA form, the CDR3 reads TGCAGTGCTAGAGCCTTGGGACTTGAAGGGACCCAGTACTTC. Protein sequence: CSARALGLEGTQYF.

In its sample, this clonotype was seen many times. The chain links TRBV6-2 or TRBV6-3 to TRBJ1-5; 9 nucleotides align to TRBD1. The V gene end was trimmed by 0 bases and the J gene end by 2 bases; junction bases not matched to a gene: 8. Germline V gene sequence: CDR1 MNHEY, CDR2 SVGEGT. The CDR3 contains 18 residues. CDR3: CASSYSIPDRGGNQPQHF. In nucleotides, the CDR3 is TGTGCCAGCAGTTACTCGATTCCAGACAGGGGGGGCAATCAGCCCCAGCATTTT.

This clonotype occurred many times. The V call is TRBV6-5, the J call TRBJ2-7, with 8 nucleotides matching TRBD1. The CDR3 is 15 residues long. Trimming cost V 0 bases and J 6 bases; bases outside gene matches: 7. CDR1 is MNHEY and CDR2 is SVGAGI in the germline V gene. DNA of the CDR3: TGTGCCAGCAGTTACTCTCTACAGGGGGTATCCGAGCAGTACTTC. Its translation is CASSYSLQGVSEQYF.

This clonotype appeared a few times. This chain connects TRBV11-1 to TRBJ2-1; 7 nucleotides match TRBD2. Germline assignment: CDR1 SGHAT and CDR2 FQDESV (reference sequence). V dropped 6 bases and J dropped 6; count of bases not matched to a gene: 11. The CDR3 is 15 amino acids. The CDR3 protein is CASSFRGGAGNEQFF. DNA of the CDR3: TGTGCCAGCAGTTTTAGGGGAGGGGCGGGCAATGAGCAGTTCTTC.

This clonotype was counted a few times. The chain has TRBV19 and TRBJ2-7; D uncertain. The V and J ends lost 5 bases and 0 bases respectively, with 32 bases between them. Germline V gives CDR1 LNHDA, CDR2 SQIVND (reference sequence). The CDR3 length is 21 residues. This CDR3 is CASSLESFLNRASFSSYEQYV. CDR3 coding DNA: TGTGCCAGTAGTTTGGAGTCGTTTTTGAATCGGGCTTCCTTTAGCTCCTACGAGCAGTACGTC.

This clonotype was recorded at least ten times. The chain recombines TRBV6-5 with TRBJ2-7; TRBD2 agrees at 13 bases. Trimming took 4 bases from V and 2 from J; bases not matched to a gene: 5. From germline, CDR1 is MNHEY and CDR2 SVGAGI. The CDR3 has 16 residues. This CDR3 is CASSSGTSGTAYEQYV. As DNA, the CDR3 is TGTGCCAGCAGTTCCGGGACTAGCGGGACAGCCTACGAGCAGTACGTC.

This clonotype was seen repeatedly, ten times or more. The V and J genes are TRBV6-2 or TRBV6-3 and TRBJ2-7, with TRBD1 identical over 7 bases. The CDR3 has 12 amino acids. The V and J ends lost 8 bases and 3 bases, in that order; junction bases with no gene match: 4. The germline gives CDR1 MNHEY, CDR2 SVGEGT. The CDR3 DNA follows: TGTGCCAGCGGGGACAGAAACTACGAGCAGTACTTC. Translated, it gives CASGDRNYEQYF.

The chain links TRBV12-3 or TRBV12-4 to TRBJ2-1, with a weak D call TRBD2 (6 bases). Trimming stripped 5 bases from V and 3 bases from J, with 14 bases between. This CDR3 spans 15 amino acids. In DNA, the CDR3 is TGTGCCAGCAGTCCCGGGACTTCCAACTACAATGAGCAGTTCTTC. This translates into CASSPGTSNYNEQFF.

This clonotype was found many times. This chain links TRBV19 with TRBJ2-3, with 11 nucleotides matching TRBD1. J gave up 4 bases and V 6 bases, and 3 bases lay outside the gene matches. Per the germline V gene, CDR1 is LNHDA and CDR2 is SQIVND (reference sequence). This CDR3 comprises 14 residues. The CDR3 DNA reads TGTGCCAGTAGGGACAGGGGGCAGTCAGATACGCAGTATTTT. Amino acids: CASRDRGQSDTQYF.

This clonotype has at least ten counts. The chain uses TRBV7-8 and TRBJ2-1, with 8 bases lining up with TRBD2. This CDR3 comprises 18 residues. The junction had 14 bases not matched to a gene; V was cut back by 1 base and J by 6 bases. In germline, CDR1 is SGHVS, CDR2 FQNEAQ. CDR3 loop: CASSLGGLAGGLSNEQFF. The CDR3 bases are TGTGCCAGCAGCTTAGGTGGGCTAGCGGGCGGCCTCTCCAATGAGCAGTTCTTC.

CDR3 nucleotide sequence: TGTGCCAGCAGCTTAAATTATGTGAACACTGAAGCTTTCTTT. Its translation is CASSLNYVNTEAFF. V and J are TRBV11-2 and TRBJ1-1; no firm D call. V was shortened by 2 bases and J by 0 bases, with 7 bases between the two germline ends. In germline, CDR1 is SGHAT, CDR2 FQNNGV. The CDR3 has 14 residues.